The clone carrying this T cell receptor beta chain was seen a handful of times. This entry comes from a study of blood T cell repertoires in COVID-19. Study at large: Italy, Spain and the United States were the sources of the convalescent and acute COVID-19 samples. T cells, B-cell-depleted T cells, or PBMCs supplied cDNA or gDNA.

In the authors' methods: Estimation of nucleated cell counts relied on the amplification of reference gene primers. Sequencing used immunoSEQ multiplex PCR; TCRdb keeps in-frame clones, though not all of them. The V and J calls and clone size were taken over from that table, and D and trimming were inferred from the DNA. The table shows tens of thousands of clones, with almost 85% occurring only once. The clonotype was recovered from an older man with acute or convalescent COVID-19. Sequencing was done on a sample of peripheral blood.

CDR3 region: CASSPLGQGAYGYTF. The CDR3 DNA reads as TGTGCCAGCAGCCCCTTAGGGCAGGGGGCCTATGGCTACACCTTC. V is TRBV6-5 and J is TRBJ1-2, with 8 positions matching TRBD1. With 6 bases clipped from V and 4 bases from J, the junction kept 10 bases outside the gene matches. Germline V gives CDR1 MNHEY, CDR2 SVGAGI. The CDR3 totals 15 residues.